Listed below are T cell receptor beta chains from one sample, sequenced in a study of blood T cell repertoires in COVID-19. The method was immunoSEQ multiplex PCR; TCRdb's version includes in-frame clones alone and lacks a portion of them. The sample holds some 150,000 clones; 85% are singletons and the top ten take roughly 2.6%. Sample: peripheral blood. All receptors come from a human donor with acute or convalescent COVID-19. The donor label of this sample is uncertain. Each CDR3 is given with its conserved first and last residue. D genes are given only for firm matches. Clone size is shown for a subset of rows, as once, few, many or a class of expanded clone.

cdr3_nt: TGTGCCAGCAGTTACTTCTTCGGACAGAATAGAATGAACACTGAAGCTTTCTTT; cdr3_aa: CASSYFFGQNRMNTEAFF; j_call: TRBJ1-1; v_call: TRBV6-2/TRBV6-3; d_call: .; clone_size: .
cdr3_nt: TGTGCCAGCAGTCCACCAGGGGTTGATACTGGAAACACCATATATTTT; cdr3_aa: CASSPPGVDTGNTIYF; j_call: TRBJ1-3; v_call: TRBV28; d_call: .; clone_size: once
cdr3_nt: TGTGCCAGCAGTGAAGGGCAGGGGAACTTTATGAACACTGAAGCTTTCTTT; cdr3_aa: CASSEGQGNFMNTEAFF; j_call: TRBJ1-1; v_call: TRBV25-1; d_call: .; clone_size: .
cdr3_nt: TGCAGCGCGCCCGACAGGGGGTCCGGGGAGCTGTTTTTT; cdr3_aa: CSAPDRGSGELFF; j_call: TRBJ2-2; v_call: TRBV29-1; d_call: TRBD1; clone_size: .
cdr3_nt: TGTGCCAGCAGTTCATTAGCGGGGGGGACCTCCTGGGAGACCCAGTACTTC; cdr3_aa: CASSSLAGGTSWETQYF; j_call: TRBJ2-5; v_call: TRBV7-8; d_call: TRBD2; clone_size: .
cdr3_nt: TGTGCCAGTAGTATTACGGGCGGGAGGAGAGCTGAGCAGTTCTTC; cdr3_aa: CASSITGGRRAEQFF; j_call: TRBJ2-1; v_call: TRBV19; d_call: TRBD2; clone_size: .
cdr3_nt: TGTGCCAGCAGCGTAGAGACTAGGGCTGAAGCTTTCTTT; cdr3_aa: CASSVETRAEAFF; j_call: TRBJ1-1; v_call: TRBV9; d_call: .; clone_size: once
cdr3_nt: TGTGCCAGCAGGGAGGACAGGGACTATGGCTACACCTTC; cdr3_aa: CASREDRDYGYTF; j_call: TRBJ1-2; v_call: TRBV2; d_call: TRBD1; clone_size: once
cdr3_nt: TGCGCCAGCAGCTTGGCAGGGGTAGGGAATGAAAAACTGTTTTTT; cdr3_aa: CASSLAGVGNEKLFF; j_call: TRBJ1-4; v_call: TRBV5-1; d_call: .; clone_size: .
cdr3_nt: TGTGCCATCAGTGAGTCGAACGGAGGCAATGAGCAGTTCTTC; cdr3_aa: CAISESNGGNEQFF; j_call: TRBJ2-1; v_call: TRBV10-3; d_call: .; clone_size: .
cdr3_nt: TGTGCCAGTAGTATTTTGGACAGCCTAGATACGCAGTATTTT; cdr3_aa: CASSILDSLDTQYF; j_call: TRBJ2-3; v_call: TRBV19; d_call: .; clone_size: .
cdr3_nt: TGTGCCAGCAGCCCCAAGCGACAGGGGAAGGAACCCCGAACAAACACCGGGGAGCTGTTTTTT; cdr3_aa: CASSPKRQGKEPRTNTGELFF; j_call: TRBJ2-2; v_call: TRBV6-6; d_call: TRBD1; clone_size: .
cdr3_nt: TGTGCCAGCAGCCACACGGGACAGGGGCCGGGGGAAAAACTGTTTTTT; cdr3_aa: CASSHTGQGPGEKLFF; j_call: TRBJ1-4; v_call: TRBV11-2; d_call: TRBD1; clone_size: .
cdr3_nt: TGTGCCAGCAGGACCCGAAGGAGGGGGTACTTC; cdr3_aa: CASRTRRRGYF; j_call: TRBJ2-7; v_call: TRBV2; d_call: .; clone_size: .
cdr3_nt: TGTGCCAGCAGTTTCTACGACAGAAACACTGAAGCTTTCTTT; cdr3_aa: CASSFYDRNTEAFF; j_call: TRBJ1-1; v_call: TRBV5-4; d_call: .; clone_size: .
cdr3_nt: TGTGCCAGCAGCTTATTGACAGGAATCACCGGGGAGCTGTTTTTT; cdr3_aa: CASSLLTGITGELFF; j_call: TRBJ2-2; v_call: TRBV7-9; d_call: .; clone_size: many
cdr3_nt: TGTGCCAGCAGTTTACAGAAAGGGGGGGTTTACGAGCAGTACTTC; cdr3_aa: CASSLQKGGVYEQYF; j_call: TRBJ2-7; v_call: TRBV6-5; d_call: .; clone_size: .
cdr3_nt: TGTGCCAGCAGCCCTGGGACAGGCTCTGGAAACACCATATATTTT; cdr3_aa: CASSPGTGSGNTIYF; j_call: TRBJ1-3; v_call: TRBV11-3; d_call: TRBD1; clone_size: .
cdr3_nt: TGTGCCAGCAGTTCGGGCGGGACTAGCTCTGCAGATACGCAGTATTTT; cdr3_aa: CASSSGGTSSADTQYF; j_call: TRBJ2-3; v_call: TRBV6-2/TRBV6-3; d_call: TRBD2; clone_size: .
cdr3_nt: TGTGCCAGCAGTTTAGAACATTTCATGAACACTGAAGCTTTCTTT; cdr3_aa: CASSLEHFMNTEAFF; j_call: TRBJ1-1; v_call: TRBV28; d_call: .; clone_size: .
cdr3_nt: TGTGCCAGCAGCCCGAACCGGGGTTCTGGCTACACCTTC; cdr3_aa: CASSPNRGSGYTF; j_call: TRBJ1-2; v_call: TRBV6-2/TRBV6-3; d_call: .; clone_size: few
cdr3_nt: TGTGCCAGCAGACGGGGGGCCGGGGAGCTGTTTTTT; cdr3_aa: CASRRGAGELFF; j_call: TRBJ2-2; v_call: TRBV12-3/TRBV12-4; d_call: TRBD2; clone_size: .
cdr3_nt: TGTGCCAGCAGCCAGGGCCTAGGACAGGGACTCTATGGCTACACCTTC; cdr3_aa: CASSQGLGQGLYGYTF; j_call: TRBJ1-2; v_call: TRBV3-1/TRBV3-2; d_call: TRBD1; clone_size: .
cdr3_nt: TGTGCCAGCAGCTTAGGGCGGGACAGGGGGCGTTGGCAGGCTACGCAGTATTTT; cdr3_aa: CASSLGRDRGRWQATQYF; j_call: TRBJ2-3; v_call: TRBV7-2; d_call: TRBD1; clone_size: .
cdr3_nt: TGTGCCAGCTCACCCCTCAGAGGGTTAGATCAGCCCCAGCATTTT; cdr3_aa: CASSPLRGLDQPQHF; j_call: TRBJ1-5; v_call: TRBV18; d_call: .; clone_size: .
cdr3_nt: TGTGCCAGCTCTCGACAGGGGGGGAACTACGAGCAGTACTTC; cdr3_aa: CASSRQGGNYEQYF; j_call: TRBJ2-7; v_call: TRBV18; d_call: TRBD1; clone_size: .
cdr3_nt: TGCGCCAGCAGTACGACAGGGCTCAACTATGGCTACACCTTC; cdr3_aa: CASSTTGLNYGYTF; j_call: TRBJ1-2; v_call: TRBV5-1; d_call: TRBD1; clone_size: .
cdr3_nt: TGTGCCAGCAGCTCACATTCTTGGGGGGGCACAGATACGCAGTATTTT; cdr3_aa: CASSSHSWGGTDTQYF; j_call: TRBJ2-3; v_call: TRBV11-2; d_call: .; clone_size: .
cdr3_nt: TGTGCCACCGGATCGGGGGGGGACAGGGGGAACTATGGCTACACCTTC; cdr3_aa: CATGSGGDRGNYGYTF; j_call: TRBJ1-2; v_call: TRBV10-3; d_call: TRBD1; clone_size: once
cdr3_nt: TGTGCCAGCAGCCCGCGTGTAAATGAAAAACTGTTTTTT; cdr3_aa: CASSPRVNEKLFF; j_call: TRBJ1-4; v_call: TRBV3-1/TRBV3-2; d_call: .; clone_size: .
cdr3_nt: TGTGCCAGTAGGACAGGGTTCACCGGGGAGCTGTTTTTT; cdr3_aa: CASRTGFTGELFF; j_call: TRBJ2-2; v_call: TRBV19; d_call: TRBD1; clone_size: few
cdr3_nt: TGTGCCAGCAGCATAATATCGCTAGCGGGAGCGGTGGGGACCGGGGAGCTGTTTTTT; cdr3_aa: CASSIISLAGAVGTGELFF; j_call: TRBJ2-2; v_call: TRBV7-2; d_call: TRBD2; clone_size: .
cdr3_nt: TGCGCCAGCAGCCAAGATTTTCGTTTGAACACCGGGGAGCTGTTTTTT; cdr3_aa: CASSQDFRLNTGELFF; j_call: TRBJ2-2; v_call: TRBV4-3; d_call: .; clone_size: .
cdr3_nt: TGTGCCAGCAGCGCCCACACCCGCCGGGACAATGAGCAGTTCTTC; cdr3_aa: CASSAHTRRDNEQFF; j_call: TRBJ2-1; v_call: TRBV9; d_call: .; clone_size: .
cdr3_nt: TGTGCCAGCTCCGGACAGACAACGAACACTGAAGCTTTCTTT; cdr3_aa: CASSGQTTNTEAFF; j_call: TRBJ1-1; v_call: TRBV18; d_call: .; clone_size: .
cdr3_nt: TGTGCCATCAGTGGGTCGGACAGGGATACCTATGGCTACACCTTC; cdr3_aa: CAISGSDRDTYGYTF; j_call: TRBJ1-2; v_call: TRBV10-3; d_call: TRBD1; clone_size: .
cdr3_nt: TGTGCCAGCAGTGAATGGGGGGAGAGAGGCTCCTACGAGCAGTACTTC; cdr3_aa: CASSEWGERGSYEQYF; j_call: TRBJ2-7; v_call: TRBV25-1; d_call: .; clone_size: .
cdr3_nt: TGTGCCAGCAGTTACTCGAAGACAGGCTACTCCTACAATGAGCAGTTCTTC; cdr3_aa: CASSYSKTGYSYNEQFF; j_call: TRBJ2-1; v_call: TRBV6-2/TRBV6-3; d_call: .; clone_size: once
cdr3_nt: TGTGCCAGTAGTGCCGGGACAGGGGTCAGGCGCGAGACCCAGTACTTC; cdr3_aa: CASSAGTGVRRETQYF; j_call: TRBJ2-5; v_call: TRBV19; d_call: TRBD1; clone_size: .
cdr3_nt: TGTGCCAGCAGCGAGGAGGCTGGGGCCAACGTCCTGACTTTC; cdr3_aa: CASSEEAGANVLTF; j_call: TRBJ2-6; v_call: TRBV9; d_call: .; clone_size: .
cdr3_nt: TGTGCCAGCAGCCCAGTGGCCAGGGCAGCTGGCTACACCTTC; cdr3_aa: CASSPVARAAGYTF; j_call: TRBJ1-2; v_call: TRBV3-1/TRBV3-2; d_call: .; clone_size: .
cdr3_nt: TGTGCCAGCAGCTTAGATCGGCGAGGCACTGAAGCTTTCTTT; cdr3_aa: CASSLDRRGTEAFF; j_call: TRBJ1-1; v_call: TRBV7-2; d_call: .; clone_size: .
cdr3_nt: TGTGCCAGCTCAACGGGGGGGACGGGCTATGGCTACACCTTC; cdr3_aa: CASSTGGTGYGYTF; j_call: TRBJ1-2; v_call: TRBV18; d_call: .; clone_size: few
cdr3_nt: TGCAGCGCCCGTCGACTAGCGGGGGCCATCAGCTCCTACGAGCAGTACTTC; cdr3_aa: CSARRLAGAISSYEQYF; j_call: TRBJ2-7; v_call: TRBV29-1; d_call: TRBD2; clone_size: .
cdr3_nt: TGTGCCAGCAAGACTATCAACACTGAAGCTTTCTTT; cdr3_aa: CASKTINTEAFF; j_call: TRBJ1-1; v_call: TRBV11-2; d_call: .; clone_size: .
cdr3_nt: TGTGCCAGCGGAATAAGCGGGCTAGCCAAAAACATTCAGTACTTC; cdr3_aa: CASGISGLAKNIQYF; j_call: TRBJ2-4; v_call: TRBV7-9; d_call: .; clone_size: .
cdr3_nt: TGTGCCAGCAGTGTCTTACTCCGGGGGGCAAGTGGCTACACCTTC; cdr3_aa: CASSVLLRGASGYTF; j_call: TRBJ1-2; v_call: TRBV28; d_call: .; clone_size: .
cdr3_nt: TGTGCCAGCAGTTTGACAGGGGGAGGTGGCTACACCTTC; cdr3_aa: CASSLTGGGGYTF; j_call: TRBJ1-2; v_call: TRBV28; d_call: TRBD1; clone_size: few
cdr3_nt: TGCAGTGCTAGTGAGGACAGTAACTATGGCTACACCTTC; cdr3_aa: CSASEDSNYGYTF; j_call: TRBJ1-2; v_call: TRBV20-1; d_call: .; clone_size: .
cdr3_nt: TGTGCCAGCAGCAACAGTAATTCACCCCTCCACTTT; cdr3_aa: CASSNSNSPLHF; j_call: TRBJ1-6; v_call: TRBV3-1/TRBV3-2; d_call: .; clone_size: few
cdr3_nt: TGTGCCACCAGCAGCCAAGGGACAGGGGGCTATGGCTACACCTTC; cdr3_aa: CATSSQGTGGYGYTF; j_call: TRBJ1-2; v_call: TRBV15; d_call: TRBD1; clone_size: .
cdr3_nt: TGTGCCAGCAGCCCGGACACGGCCACTAAACTGTTTTTT; cdr3_aa: CASSPDTATKLFF; j_call: TRBJ1-4; v_call: TRBV16; d_call: .; clone_size: .
cdr3_nt: TGTGCCAGCAGTTGGTTAGGGGAGGAAGAGCAGTACTTC; cdr3_aa: CASSWLGEEEQYF; j_call: TRBJ2-7; v_call: TRBV28; d_call: .; clone_size: .
cdr3_nt: TGTGCCAGCAGCCGAGGGGCGGGACAGGGGGGCACTGAAGCTTTCTTT; cdr3_aa: CASSRGAGQGGTEAFF; j_call: TRBJ1-1; v_call: TRBV7-8; d_call: TRBD1; clone_size: .